These 25 T cell receptor beta chains came from one sample sequenced in a study of blood T cell repertoires in COVID-19. Assay used: immunoSEQ multiplex PCR; TCRdb lists only in-frame clones, some missing. The sample has just under 350,000 clones, more than 75% seen once. What was sequenced was peripheral blood. The receptors here all came from a young woman who had recovered from COVID-19.

The chain carries TRBV19 and TRBJ1-4, with unresolved D. Germline CDR1 reads LNHDA; CDR2 reads SQIVND (reference sequence). The V end was cut by 6 bases, the J end by 7 bases, with 6 bases between. The CDR3 contains 11 residues. The CDR3 region has the DNA TGTGCCAGTAGGTCAGGTGAAAAACTGTTTTTT. Translation: CASRSGEKLFF.

The rearrangement links TRBV27 to TRBJ2-5; D possibly corresponds to TRBD2 (6 bases). Germline CDR1 reads MNHEY; CDR2 reads SMNVEV (reference sequence). CDR3 length equals 16 residues. Trimming cost V 2 bases and J 0 bases, with 13 bases left between them. The CDR3 loop is CASSLKASAHQETQYF. The CDR3 nucleotides are TGTGCCAGCAGTTTAAAGGCTAGCGCACACCAAGAGACCCAGTACTTC.

The chain carries TRBV11-3 and TRBJ2-1, with D hard to call. The V end lost 2 bases, the J end lost 11 bases, and 13 bases lay between the germline ends. Per the germline V gene, CDR1 is SGHNT and CDR2 is YENEEA. This CDR3 is 13 amino acids long. The CDR3 sequence is CASSLFVAAKQFF. CDR3 bases: TGTGCCAGCAGCTTATTCGTTGCGGCTAAGCAGTTCTTC. Filled out from reference TRBV11-3 and TRBJ2-1, the complete variable domain reads EAGVVQSPRYKIIEKKQPVAFWCNPISGHNTLYWYLQNLGQGPELLIRYENEEAVDDSQLPKDRFSAERLKGVDSTLKIQPAELGDSAVYLCASSLFVAAKQFFGPGTRLTVL.

V gene TRBV2 combines with J gene TRBJ2-3; D possibly corresponds to TRBD1 (6 bases). The CDR3 contains 19 residues. The germline gives CDR1 SNHLY, CDR2 FYNNEI. V lost 6 bases and J 0 bases, leaving 25 bases between the germline ends. The CDR3 DNA is TGTGCCAGCAGGGGGTTTTCCGGAGACAGGATTTCTAGCACAGATACGCAGTATTTT. Residues: CASRGFSGDRISSTDTQYF.

The chain has TRBV12-5 and TRBJ1-1; tentative D call: TRBD1 (6 bases). The CDR3 is made up of 16 amino acids. Trimming pared 0 bases from V and 1 base from J, leaving 12 bases between. The germline gives CDR1 LGHNT, CDR2 FRNRAP. The CDR3 bases are TGTGCTAGTGGTTTGGTACCAGGGGTGGGGAACACTGAAGCTTTCTTT. This sequence encodes CASGLVPGVGNTEAFF.

CDR3 loop: CASSPGTSGRGQETQYF. The CDR3 DNA sequence: TGTGCCAGCAGTCCCGGGACTAGCGGGAGGGGGCAAGAGACCCAGTACTTC. This chain joins TRBV3-1 (or the pseudogene TRBV3-2) and TRBJ2-5; 16 nucleotides match TRBD2. CDR1 is LGHDT and CDR2 is YNNKEL in the germline V gene (reference sequence). Losses at the gene ends were 6 bases for V and 2 bases for J; bases not matched to a gene: 6. The CDR3 is 17 residues long.

V gene TRBV11-2 combines with J gene TRBJ2-7; 7 nucleotides align to TRBD1. CDR1 is SGHAT, CDR2 FQNNGV, per germline. J gave up 0 bases and V 5 bases, and 4 bases lay outside the gene matches. The CDR3 covers 14 residues. CDR3 coding DNA: TGTGCCAGCAGCGTGACAGGGAGCTCCTACGAGCAGTACGTC. Residues: CASSVTGSSYEQYV.

This clone occurred once. The chain has TRBV6-2 or TRBV6-3 and TRBJ2-3; TRBD2 agrees at 11 bases. Germline V lookup: CDR1 MNHEY, CDR2 SVGEGT. The CDR3 loop spans 16 amino acids. V gave up 4 bases and J gave up 3 bases; unmatched junction bases: 6. CDR3 DNA sequence: TGTGCCAGCAGTTTCCTAGCGGGAGGAATTACAGATACGCAGTATTTT. This translates into CASSFLAGGITDTQYF.

The chain links TRBV6-2 or TRBV6-3 to TRBJ2-1; no firm D call. The germline V and J ends were trimmed by 3 bases and 5 bases, with 17 bases remaining between them. The CDR3 spans 16 residues. Germline CDR1 MNHEY, CDR2 SVGEGT. The DNA of the CDR3 is TGTGCCAGCAGTTATCGCGGTGGAGAACTCAACAATGAGCAGTTCTTC. This sequence encodes CASSYRGGELNNEQFF.

The chain joins TRBV11-2 to TRBJ2-2; D perhaps matches TRBD2 (6 bases). V lost 5 bases, J lost 6 bases, and 7 bases lay in between. The CDR3 is made up of 12 amino acids. Germline-derived CDR1 and CDR2 are SGHAT and FQNNGV. As DNA, the CDR3 is TGTGCCAGCAGCCCGGGGGCCGGGGAGCTGTTTTTT. Its translation: CASSPGAGELFF.

The V call is TRBV27, the J call TRBJ1-2; a possible D gene is TRBD1 (6 bases). The V gene's germline CDR1 is MNHEY and CDR2 SMNVEV (reference sequence). The germline V and J ends were trimmed by 3 bases and 4 bases, with 15 bases remaining between them. This CDR3 is 15 amino acids long. The CDR3 DNA reads TGTGCCAGCAGTTTCCTCTACAGGGAAGGCTATGGCTACACCTTC. Its protein product is CASSFLYREGYGYTF.

The chain is built from TRBV24-1 and TRBJ2-2; 10 bases line up with TRBD2. Germline trimming cut 6 bases from V and 3 bases from J; bases unmatched to any gene: 18. The CDR3 has 20 residues. CDR1 is KGHDR and CDR2 is SFDVKD in the germline V gene. The CDR3 DNA sequence: TGTGCCACCAGTTCGGCGACTAGCGGGCTTGGGCCAGCCTACACCGGGGAGCTGTTTTTT. Encoded protein: CATSSATSGLGPAYTGELFF.

The chain combines TRBV27 with TRBJ1-5; D call uncertain. This CDR3 region has 13 residues. Germline V gives CDR1 MNHEY, CDR2 SMNVEV (reference sequence). V was clipped by 8 bases and J by 6 bases, with 14 bases between them. In DNA form, the CDR3 reads TGTGCCAGCGGAACTTTCCGAGGTCAGCCCCAGCATTTT. This encodes CASGTFRGQPQHF.

The chain carries TRBV21-1 and TRBJ2-1; the table's D gene call, TRBD2, was not cross checked with the DNA. TRBV21-1 is a recognized pseudogene. This CDR3 region has 20 residues. The CDR3 DNA is TGTGCCAGCAGCAAATCACGCGTGTTGGCGGGAGGGCCGAAGGACAATGAGCAGTTCTTC. Translated: CASSKSRVLAGGPKDNEQFF.

The chain couples TRBV7-2 to TRBJ1-5; 7 bases line up with TRBD1. V lost 5 bases to trimming and J lost 0 bases; unmatched junction nucleotides: 4. This CDR3 has 15 residues. Germline CDR1 is SGHTA and CDR2 is FQGNSA. Written as DNA, the CDR3 is TGTGCCAGCAGCACGGGACAGAATAGCAATCAGCCCCAGCATTTT. The encoded protein is CASSTGQNSNQPQHF.

This chain links TRBV10-3 with TRBJ2-1; 7 positions agree with TRBD2. The junction had 11 bases not matched to a gene; V was cut back by 6 bases and J by 6 bases. The CDR3 has 15 residues. CDR1 and CDR2 from the germline V gene are ENHRY and SYGVKD. The CDR3 protein is CAISSPASGVNEQFF. The CDR3 nucleotides are TGTGCCATCAGCTCACCGGCTAGCGGAGTCAATGAGCAGTTCTTC.

J is TRBJ1-3 and V is TRBV5-6; D remains ambiguous. This CDR3 contains 11 residues. The germline CDR1 and CDR2 sequences are SGHDT and YYEEEE. V dropped 4 bases and J dropped 7 bases, with 6 bases sitting between them. CDR3 nucleotides: TGTGCCAGCAGCGGGAGTAACACCATATATTTT. This translates into CASSGSNTIYF.

This clone was recorded once. The chain employs TRBV4-1 and TRBJ2-1, with TRBD2 identical over 11 bases. The junction had 17 bases not matched to a gene; V was cut back by 4 bases and J by 6 bases. The CDR3 length is 19 residues. The germline V gene encodes CDR1 MGHRA and CDR2 YSYEKL. The CDR3 sequence: CASSPLVSGRAWYLNEQFF. For the CDR3, the DNA is TGCGCCAGCAGCCCCCTTGTTAGCGGGAGGGCCTGGTATCTCAATGAGCAGTTCTTC.

J is TRBJ2-1 and V is TRBV5-1; 8 bases agree with TRBD1. V gave up 0 bases and J gave up 7 bases; unmatched junction bases: 3. The CDR3 covers 14 residues. Germline-derived CDR1 and CDR2 are SGHRS and YFSETQ. The CDR3 here is CASSLGQGLNEQFF. As DNA, the CDR3 is TGCGCCAGCAGCTTGGGACAGGGGTTGAATGAGCAGTTCTTC.

The J gene is TRBJ1-2, the V gene TRBV7-9, with 7 bases that match TRBD1. This CDR3 has 14 amino acids. The V segment lost 3 bases and the J segment 8 bases; nucleotides outside the gene matches: 9. The germline V gene encodes CDR1 SEHNR and CDR2 FQNEAQ (reference sequence). In DNA form, the CDR3 reads TGTGCCAGCAGCTTCGGACAGGTCATACGAGGCTACACCTTC. Translating gives CASSFGQVIRGYTF.

This sequence joins TRBV15 and TRBJ1-5; TRBD1 is a possible D gene (5 bases). V gave up 4 bases and J gave up 2 bases, with 6 bases separating them. The V gene's germline CDR1 is LNHNV and CDR2 YYDKDF (reference sequence). This CDR3 is built from 13 residues. The CDR3 region has the DNA TGTGCCACCAGCACGGGGGGCAATCAGCCCCAGCATTTT. This encodes CATSTGGNQPQHF.

CDR3 loop: CASSAISGKVYNEQFF. CDR3 DNA: TGTGCCAGCAGCGCGATTAGCGGGAAGGTCTACAATGAGCAGTTCTTC. The chain links TRBV3-1 (or the pseudogene TRBV3-2) to TRBJ2-1, with 8 nucleotides matching TRBD2. This CDR3 has 16 amino acids. The ends lost 5 bases at V and 3 bases at J; junction bases unmatched: 9. CDR1 LGHDT and CDR2 YNNKEL come from the germline V gene (reference sequence).

The CDR3: CASSLQGAGEYNEQFF. CDR3 in DNA: TGCGCCAGCAGCTTGCAGGGGGCAGGTGAATACAATGAGCAGTTCTTC. V gene TRBV5-1 combines with J gene TRBJ2-1; 8 nucleotides match TRBD1. With V trimmed by 1 base and J by 4 bases, 7 bases remained unmatched. Germline CDR1 is SGHRS and CDR2 is YFSETQ. This CDR3 has 16 residues.

The table lists this clone with a few counts. The V and J genes are TRBV24-1 and TRBJ2-1, with D possibly TRBD2 on 6 matching bases. Germline CDR1 is KGHDR and CDR2 is SFDVKD. CDR3 length equals 12 residues. With 3 bases removed from V and 10 bases from J, the gap between germline ends came to 9 bases. CDR3 DNA sequence: TGTGCCACCAGTGATCCCGGGAGAGAGCAGTTCTTC. Translating it yields CATSDPGREQFF.

V gene TRBV7-9 combines with J gene TRBJ1-4; D may be TRBD1 (5 bases). The CDR3 spans 15 residues. V was pared by 4 bases and J by 6 bases, with 15 bases between. Germline values: CDR1 SEHNR, CDR2 FQNEAQ (reference sequence). CDR3 bases: TGTGCCAGCAGCTCGCGGGACGTCCTCGATGAAAAACTGTTTTTT. Its translation: CASSSRDVLDEKLFF. The full variable domain, its missing parts supplied by reference TRBV7-9 and TRBJ1-4, is DTGVSQNPRHKITKRGQNVTFRCDPISEHNRLYWYRQTLGQGPEFLTYFQNEAQLEKSRLLSDRFSAERPKGSFSTLEIQRTEQGDSAMYLCASSSRDVLDEKLFFGSGTQLSVL.